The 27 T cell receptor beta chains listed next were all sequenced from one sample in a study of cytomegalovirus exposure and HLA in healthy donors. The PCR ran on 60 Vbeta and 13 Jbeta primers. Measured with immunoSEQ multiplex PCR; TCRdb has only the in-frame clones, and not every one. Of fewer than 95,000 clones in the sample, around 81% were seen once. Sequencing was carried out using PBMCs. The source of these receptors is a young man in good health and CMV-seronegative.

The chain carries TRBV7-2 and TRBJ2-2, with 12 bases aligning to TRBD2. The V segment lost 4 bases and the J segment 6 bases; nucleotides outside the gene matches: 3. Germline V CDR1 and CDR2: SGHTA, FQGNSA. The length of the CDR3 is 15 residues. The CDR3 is CASSSLAGGAGELFF. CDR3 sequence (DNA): TGTGCCAGCAGCTCACTAGCGGGAGGAGCCGGGGAGCTGTTTTTT.

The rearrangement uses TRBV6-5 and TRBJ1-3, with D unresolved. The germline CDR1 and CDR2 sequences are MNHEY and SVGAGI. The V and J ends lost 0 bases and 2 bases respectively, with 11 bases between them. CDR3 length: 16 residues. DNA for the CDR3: TGTGCCAGCAGTTACTCGGGGAGGCACCCTGGAAACACCATATATTTT. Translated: CASSYSGRHPGNTIYF.

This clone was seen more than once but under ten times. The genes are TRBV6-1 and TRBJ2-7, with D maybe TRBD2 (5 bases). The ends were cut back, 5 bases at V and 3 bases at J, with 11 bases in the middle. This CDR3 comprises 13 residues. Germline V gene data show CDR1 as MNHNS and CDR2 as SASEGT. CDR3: CASSFHRDYEQYF. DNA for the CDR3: TGTGCCAGCAGTTTCCATCGGGACTACGAGCAGTACTTC.

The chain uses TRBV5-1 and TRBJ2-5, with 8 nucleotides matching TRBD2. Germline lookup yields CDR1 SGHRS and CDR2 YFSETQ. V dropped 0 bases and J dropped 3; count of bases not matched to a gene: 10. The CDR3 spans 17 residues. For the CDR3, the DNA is TGCGCCAGCAGCTTGGAGTGGGCGGGGGGACTCGAAGAGACCCAGTACTTC. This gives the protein CASSLEWAGGLEETQYF.

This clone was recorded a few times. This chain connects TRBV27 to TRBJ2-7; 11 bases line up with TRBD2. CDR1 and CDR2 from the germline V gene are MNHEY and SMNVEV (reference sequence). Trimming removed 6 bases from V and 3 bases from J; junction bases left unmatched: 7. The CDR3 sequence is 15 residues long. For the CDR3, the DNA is TGTGCCAGCAGGCGATCCGGGACTAGCGGCTACGAGCAGTACGTC. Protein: CASRRSGTSGYEQYV.

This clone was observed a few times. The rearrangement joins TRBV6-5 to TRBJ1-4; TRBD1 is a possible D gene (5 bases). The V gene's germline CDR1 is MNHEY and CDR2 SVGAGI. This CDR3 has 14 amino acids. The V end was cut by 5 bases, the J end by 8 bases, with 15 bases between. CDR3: CASSREAGREKLFF. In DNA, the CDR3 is TGTGCCAGCAGTCGGGAGGCAGGGCGGGAAAAACTGTTTTTT.

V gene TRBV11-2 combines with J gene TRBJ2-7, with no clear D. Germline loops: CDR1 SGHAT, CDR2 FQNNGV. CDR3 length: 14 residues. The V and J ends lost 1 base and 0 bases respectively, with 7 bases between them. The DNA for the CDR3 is TGTGCCAGCAGCTTAGGTGGCACCTCCTACGAGCAGTACTTC. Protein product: CASSLGGTSYEQYF.

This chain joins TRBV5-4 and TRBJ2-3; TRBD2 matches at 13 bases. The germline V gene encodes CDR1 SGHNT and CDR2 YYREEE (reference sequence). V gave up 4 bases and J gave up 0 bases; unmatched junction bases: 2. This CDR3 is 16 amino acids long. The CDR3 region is CASSPGLAGSTDTQYF. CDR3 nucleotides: TGTGCCAGCAGCCCGGGACTAGCGGGGAGCACAGATACGCAGTATTTT.

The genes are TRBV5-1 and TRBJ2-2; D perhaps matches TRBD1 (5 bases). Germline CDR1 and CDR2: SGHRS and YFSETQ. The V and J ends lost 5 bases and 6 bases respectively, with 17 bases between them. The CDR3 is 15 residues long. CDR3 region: CASRLRPTESGELFF. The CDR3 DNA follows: TGCGCCAGCAGACTCCGACCGACAGAATCCGGGGAGCTGTTTTTT. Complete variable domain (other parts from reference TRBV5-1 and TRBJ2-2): KAGVTQTPRYLIKTRGQQVTLSCSPISGHRSVSWYQQTPGQGLQFLFEYFSETQRNKGNFPGRFSGRQFSNSRSEMNVSTLELGDSALYLCASRLRPTESGELFFGEGSRLTVL.

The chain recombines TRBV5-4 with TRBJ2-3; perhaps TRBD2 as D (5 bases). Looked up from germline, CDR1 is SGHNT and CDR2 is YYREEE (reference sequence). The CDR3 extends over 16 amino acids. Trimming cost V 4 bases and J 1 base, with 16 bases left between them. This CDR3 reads CASSQDRGSGTDTQYF. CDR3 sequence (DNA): TGTGCCAGCAGCCAAGATCGAGGTAGCGGCACAGATACGCAGTATTTT. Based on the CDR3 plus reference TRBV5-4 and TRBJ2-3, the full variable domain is ETGVTQSPTHLIKTRGQQVTLRCSSQSGHNTVSWYQQALGQGPQFIFQYYREEENGRGNFPPRFSGLQFPNYSSELNVNALELDDSALYLCASSQDRGSGTDTQYFGPGTRLTVL.

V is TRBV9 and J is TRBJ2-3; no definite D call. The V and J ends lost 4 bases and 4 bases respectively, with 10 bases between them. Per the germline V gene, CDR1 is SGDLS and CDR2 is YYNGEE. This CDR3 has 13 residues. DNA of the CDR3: TGTGCCAGCAGCTCTAGATCGGCAGATACGCAGTATTTT. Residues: CASSSRSADTQYF.

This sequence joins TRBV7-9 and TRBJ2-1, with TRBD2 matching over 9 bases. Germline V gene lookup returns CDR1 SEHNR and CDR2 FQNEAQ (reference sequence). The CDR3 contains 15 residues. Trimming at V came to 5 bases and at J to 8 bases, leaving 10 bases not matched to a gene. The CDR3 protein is CASSTIGGGAYEQFF. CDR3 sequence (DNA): TGTGCCAGCAGCACTATTGGCGGGGGGGCCTATGAGCAGTTCTTC. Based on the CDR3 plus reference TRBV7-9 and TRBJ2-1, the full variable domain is DTGVSQNPRHKITKRGQNVTFRCDPISEHNRLYWYRQTLGQGPEFLTYFQNEAQLEKSRLLSDRFSAERPKGSFSTLEIQRTEQGDSAMYLCASSTIGGGAYEQFFGPGTRLTVL.

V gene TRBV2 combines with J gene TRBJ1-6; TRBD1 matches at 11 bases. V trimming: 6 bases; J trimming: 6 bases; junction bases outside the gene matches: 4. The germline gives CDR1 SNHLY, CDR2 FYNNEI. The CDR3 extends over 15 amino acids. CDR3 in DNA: TGTGCCAGCAGCCGGGGACAGGGGGTTAATTCACCCCTCCACTTT. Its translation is CASSRGQGVNSPLHF. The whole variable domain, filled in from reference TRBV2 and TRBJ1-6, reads EPEVTQTPSHQVTQMGQEVILRCVPISNHLYFYWYRQILGQKVEFLVSFYNNEISEKSEIFDDQFSVERPDGSNFTLKIRSTKLEDSAMYFCASSRGQGVNSPLHFGNGTRLTVT.

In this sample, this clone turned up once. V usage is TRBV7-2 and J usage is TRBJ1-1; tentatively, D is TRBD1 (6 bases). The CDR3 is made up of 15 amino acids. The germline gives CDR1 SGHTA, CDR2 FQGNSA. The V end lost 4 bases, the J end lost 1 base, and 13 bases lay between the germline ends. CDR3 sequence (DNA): TGTGCCAGCAGCTCATCTGCAGGGGCGAACACTGAAGCTTTCTTT. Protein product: CASSSSAGANTEAFF. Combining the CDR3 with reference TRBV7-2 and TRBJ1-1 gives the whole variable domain GAGVSQSPSNKVTEKGKDVELRCDPISGHTALYWYRQSLGQGLEFLIYFQGNSAPDKSGLPSDRFSAERTGGSVSTLTIQRTQQEDSAVYLCASSSSAGANTEAFFGQGTRLTVV.

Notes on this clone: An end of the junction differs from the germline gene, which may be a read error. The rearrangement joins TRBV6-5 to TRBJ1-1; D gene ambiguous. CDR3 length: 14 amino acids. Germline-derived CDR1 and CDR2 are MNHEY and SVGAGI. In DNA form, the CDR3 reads TGTGCCAGCCGAGACCCCCGGGTGAACGCTGAAGCTTTCTTT. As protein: CASRDPRVNAEAFF.

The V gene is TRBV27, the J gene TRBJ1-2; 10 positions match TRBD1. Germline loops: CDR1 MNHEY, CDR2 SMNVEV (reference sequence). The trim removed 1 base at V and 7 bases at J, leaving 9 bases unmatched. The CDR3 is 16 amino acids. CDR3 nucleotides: TGTGCCAGCAGTTTATTTAAGGGACAGGGGATTCTTGGCTACACCTTC. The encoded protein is CASSLFKGQGILGYTF.

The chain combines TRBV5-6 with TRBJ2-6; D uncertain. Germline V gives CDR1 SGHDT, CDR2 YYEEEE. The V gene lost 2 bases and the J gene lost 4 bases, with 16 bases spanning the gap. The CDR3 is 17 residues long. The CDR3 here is CASSLTPSRSGANVLTF. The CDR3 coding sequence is TGTGCCAGCAGCTTAACCCCTTCGCGGTCCGGGGCCAACGTCCTGACTTTC.

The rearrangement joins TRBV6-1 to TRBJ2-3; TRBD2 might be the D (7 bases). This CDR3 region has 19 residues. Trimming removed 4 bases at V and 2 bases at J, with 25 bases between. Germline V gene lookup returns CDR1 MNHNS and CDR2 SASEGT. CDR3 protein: CASSVTGRGRGYATDTQYF. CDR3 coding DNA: TGTGCCAGCAGTGTTACCGGTCGGGGGAGGGGGTATGCCACAGATACGCAGTATTTT.

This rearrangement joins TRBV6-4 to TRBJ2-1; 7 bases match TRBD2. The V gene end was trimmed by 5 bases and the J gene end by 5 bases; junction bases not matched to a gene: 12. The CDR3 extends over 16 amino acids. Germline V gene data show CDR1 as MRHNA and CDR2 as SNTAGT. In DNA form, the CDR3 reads TGTGCCAGCAGTCTAGTGCGGGAGAGATGGGACAATGAGCAGTTCTTC. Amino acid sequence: CASSLVRERWDNEQFF.

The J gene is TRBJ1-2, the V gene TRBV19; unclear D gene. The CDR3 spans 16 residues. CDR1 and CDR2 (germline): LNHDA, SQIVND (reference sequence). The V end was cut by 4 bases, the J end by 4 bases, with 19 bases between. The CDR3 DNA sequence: TGTGCCAGTAGTACAAGGATGAGCGGTATGGCCTATGGCTACACCTTC. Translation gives CASSTRMSGMAYGYTF.

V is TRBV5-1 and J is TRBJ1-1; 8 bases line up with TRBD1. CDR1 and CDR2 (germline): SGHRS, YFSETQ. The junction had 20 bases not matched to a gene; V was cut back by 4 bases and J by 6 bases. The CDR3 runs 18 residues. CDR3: CASSLNVLGTGGGAEAFF. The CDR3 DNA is TGCGCCAGCAGCCTGAACGTCCTTGGGACAGGTGGCGGGGCTGAAGCTTTCTTT.

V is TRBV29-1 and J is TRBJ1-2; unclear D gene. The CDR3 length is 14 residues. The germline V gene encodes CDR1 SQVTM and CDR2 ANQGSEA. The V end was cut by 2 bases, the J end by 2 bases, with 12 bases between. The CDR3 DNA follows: TGCAGCGTTGAACGGTCGGGGATAAACTATGGCTACACCTTC. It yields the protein CSVERSGINYGYTF.

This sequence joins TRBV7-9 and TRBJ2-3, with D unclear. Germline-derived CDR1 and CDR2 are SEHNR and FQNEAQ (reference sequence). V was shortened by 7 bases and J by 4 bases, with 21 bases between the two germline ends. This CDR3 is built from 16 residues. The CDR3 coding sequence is TGTGCCAGCACAGAAATTAACGGCGGCGGATCAGATACGCAGTATTTT. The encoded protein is CASTEINGGGSDTQYF.

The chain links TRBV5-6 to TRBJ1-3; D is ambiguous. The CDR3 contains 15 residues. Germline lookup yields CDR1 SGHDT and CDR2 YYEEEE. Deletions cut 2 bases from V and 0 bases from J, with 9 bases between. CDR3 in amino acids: CASSFLSDSGNTIYF. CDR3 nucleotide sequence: TGTGCCAGCAGCTTCCTTTCAGACTCTGGAAACACCATATATTTT.

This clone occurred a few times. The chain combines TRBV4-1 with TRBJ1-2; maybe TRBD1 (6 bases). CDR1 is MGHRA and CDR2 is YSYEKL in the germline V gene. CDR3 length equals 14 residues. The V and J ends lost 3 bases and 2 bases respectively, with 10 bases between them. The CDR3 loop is CASSQVTGNYGYTF. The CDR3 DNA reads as TGCGCCAGCAGCCAGGTTACAGGGAACTATGGCTACACCTTC.

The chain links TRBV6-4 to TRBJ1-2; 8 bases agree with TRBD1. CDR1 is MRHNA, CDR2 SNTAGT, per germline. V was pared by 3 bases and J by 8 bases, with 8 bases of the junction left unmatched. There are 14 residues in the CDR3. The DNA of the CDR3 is TGTGCCAGCAGTGAATACGGACAGGGCCGGGGCTACACCTTC. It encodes CASSEYGQGRGYTF.

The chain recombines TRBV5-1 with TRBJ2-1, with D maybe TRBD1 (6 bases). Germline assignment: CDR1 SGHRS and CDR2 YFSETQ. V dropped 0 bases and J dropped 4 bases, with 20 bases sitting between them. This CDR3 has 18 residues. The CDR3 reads CASSLVVRGPYPYNEQFF. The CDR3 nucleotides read TGCGCCAGCAGCTTGGTAGTCAGGGGCCCGTACCCTTACAATGAGCAGTTCTTC.